Listed below are T cell receptor beta chains from one sample, sequenced in a study of blood T cell repertoires in COVID-19. Clones were sequenced by immunoSEQ multiplex PCR, and TCRdb holds only the in-frame ones, with some missing. The sample contains about 440,000 clones, around nine tenths of which appear only once. The sequencing sample was made of PBMCs or T cells enriched from blood (not recorded which). The receptors originated from a woman between 18 and 30 years old with acute COVID-19. CDR3s include the opening cysteine and the closing phenylalanine or tryptophan. The D gene is left open where the match is weak. The size field is filled for only some rows; it gives once, few, many or a size class.

clone size,J gene,D gene,V gene,CDR3 DNA,CDR3 protein
.,TRBJ1-1,.,TRBV5-6,TGTGCCAGCAGCTTTCCGGGGGGGAACACTGAAGCTTTCTTT,CASSFPGGNTEAFF
.,TRBJ1-1,TRBD1,TRBV7-2,TGTGCCAGCAGCCCCTACACAGGGGCCAACACTGAAGCTTTCTTT,CASSPYTGANTEAFF
.,TRBJ2-1,.,TRBV7-2,TGTGCCAGCAGCTTAGGGGCGGGGAGCAATGAGCAGTTCTTC,CASSLGAGSNEQFF
.,TRBJ2-3,TRBD1,TRBV24-1,TGTGCCACCAGTGATTCGGGACAGGGTCCAGATACGCAGTATTTT,CATSDSGQGPDTQYF
.,TRBJ1-3,.,TRBV6-5,TGTGCCAGCAGTTACGGTCAGGGAAGAGGAAACACCATATATTTT,CASSYGQGRGNTIYF
.,TRBJ2-1,.,TRBV5-6,TGTGCCAGCGACAGTCTCTCCTACAATGAGCAGTTCTTC,CASDSLSYNEQFF
.,TRBJ2-2,.,TRBV20-1,TGCAGTGCTAGTACGCCAGGATTAGGCACCGGGGAGCTGTTTTTT,CSASTPGLGTGELFF
.,TRBJ1-2,TRBD1,TRBV19,TGTGCCAGTGCCCAGGGACAGGGGATTAACTATGGCTACACCTTC,CASAQGQGINYGYTF
.,TRBJ2-7,TRBD1,TRBV7-9,TGTGCCAGCAGCGGGGGACAGGCCGCCTACGAGCAGTACTTC,CASSGGQAAYEQYF
.,TRBJ1-1,.,TRBV10-2,TGCGCCAGCAGTTTCCCTATTAGACAGCATCCTGGGGGGGACACTGAAGCTTTCTTT,CASSFPIRQHPGGDTEAFF
.,TRBJ2-2,TRBD2,TRBV5-1,TGCGCCAGCAGCAAATCCGGGACTACTAACACCGGGGAGCTGTTTTTT,CASSKSGTTNTGELFF
once,TRBJ2-3,TRBD1,TRBV7-9,TGTGCCAGCAGCTCCCGGGACAGAAACACAGATACGCAGTATTTT,CASSSRDRNTDTQYF
.,TRBJ1-5,.,TRBV28,TGTGCCAGCAGTTTACCCCTAGGGGTGGTACAGCCCCAGCATTTT,CASSLPLGVVQPQHF
.,TRBJ1-5,TRBD1,TRBV18,TGTGCCAGCTCACTGGGACAGGGTAGTAGTCAGCCCCAGCATTTT,CASSLGQGSSQPQHF
.,TRBJ2-7,.,TRBV27,TGTGCCAGCAGTCCAGAGTCGGGGAGCTACGAGCAGTACTTC,CASSPESGSYEQYF
.,TRBJ1-1,.,TRBV2,TGTGCCAGCAAGTGGGGAGCCGAAGCTTTCTTT,CASKWGAEAFF
once,TRBJ1-4,.,TRBV7-8,TGTGCCAGCAGCTTACGTGAGGGACATCTCAGTGAAAAACTGTTTTTT,CASSLREGHLSEKLFF
.,TRBJ1-4,.,TRBV6-1,TGTGCCAGCAGTGAAGGGGCAGGGCCCTCTAATGAAAAACTGTTTTTT,CASSEGAGPSNEKLFF